This T cell receptor beta chain was profiled in a study of blood T cell repertoires in COVID-19. This CDR3 contains 16 residues. Germline lookup yields CDR1 LGHNT and CDR2 FRNRAP. Trimming at V came to 0 bases and at J to 4 bases, leaving 4 bases not matched to a gene. Method: immunoSEQ multiplex PCR; TCRdb's copy keeps in-frame clones and lacks some. The table lists hundreds of thousands of clones, approximately 86% of them singletons, with about 1.9% in the top ten. The chain carries TRBV12-5 and TRBJ2-2; 8 nucleotides agree with TRBD1. This clonotype was sampled from a woman aged 25 to 39 who had recovered from COVID-19. The specimen was peripheral blood. The CDR3 DNA follows: TGTGCTAGTGGTTTGGTATTGACAGGGGCCACCGGGGAGCTGTTTTTT. Its protein is CASGLVLTGATGELFF.